This T cell receptor beta chain was profiled in a study of graft-versus-host responses after intestinal transplantation. General study points: Early post-transplant declines in HvG were associated with peak levels of circulating GvH clones. High graft-versus-host to host-versus-graft clonal ratios were found in allografts of patients who had graft-donor T cell macrochimerism.

Germline loops: CDR1 LNHDA, CDR2 SQIVND (reference sequence). The CDR3 is 14 residues long. V dropped 7 bases and J dropped 7 bases, with 19 bases sitting between them. To release intraepithelial and lamina propria lymphocytes, the graft tissue was processed. A word on this clone: What it binds is not known.

Data came from immunoSEQ multiplex PCR; TCRdb stores just in-frame clones and leaves some out. The table includes about 5,700 clones, approximately 69% detected once. The rearrangement joins TRBV19 to TRBJ1-2; D is unclear. The source is a human patient who received an intestinal transplant, so some T cells may come from the graft donor. This specimen was ileum tissue, taken around 290 days after intestinal transplant. The CDR3: CASTPPRVVRGYTF. As DNA, the CDR3 is TGTGCCAGTACCCCCCCAAGGGTAGTACGTGGCTACACCTTC.